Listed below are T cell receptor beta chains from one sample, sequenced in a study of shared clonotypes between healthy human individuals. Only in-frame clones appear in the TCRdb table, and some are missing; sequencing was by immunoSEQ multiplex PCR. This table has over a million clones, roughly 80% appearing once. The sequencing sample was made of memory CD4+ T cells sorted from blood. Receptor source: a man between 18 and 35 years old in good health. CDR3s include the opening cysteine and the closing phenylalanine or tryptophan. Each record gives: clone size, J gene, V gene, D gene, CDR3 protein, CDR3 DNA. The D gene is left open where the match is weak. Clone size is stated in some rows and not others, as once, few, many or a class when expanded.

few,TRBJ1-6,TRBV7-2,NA,CASSLDWGSPLHF,TGTGCCAGCAGCTTAGATTGGGGTTCACCCCTCCACTTT
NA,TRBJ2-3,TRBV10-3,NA,CAISDNPPRGTDTQYF,TGTGCCATCAGTGATAACCCCCCCCGGGGCACAGATACGCAGTATTTT
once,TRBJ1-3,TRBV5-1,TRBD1,CASSEGGAGNTIYF,TGCGCCAGCAGCGAAGGGGGCGCAGGAAACACCATATATTTT
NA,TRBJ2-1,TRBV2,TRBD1,CASRKGAGNEQFF,TGTGCCAGCAGGAAGGGGGCAGGCAATGAGCAGTTCTTC
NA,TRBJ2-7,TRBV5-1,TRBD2,CASSFHAGAYEQYF,TGCGCCAGCAGCTTCCATGCGGGAGCCTACGAGCAGTACTTC
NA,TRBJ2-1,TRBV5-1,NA,CASSLGWGDEQFF,TGCGCCAGCAGCTTGGGGTGGGGAGATGAGCAGTTCTTC
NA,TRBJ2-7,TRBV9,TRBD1,CASSVTGYDEQYF,TGTGCCAGCAGCGTGACAGGGTATGACGAGCAGTACTTC
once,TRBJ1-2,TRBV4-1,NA,CASSQVSTGTHYGYTF,TGCGCCAGCAGCCAAGTGAGCACCGGGACACACTATGGCTACACCTTC
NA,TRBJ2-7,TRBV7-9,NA,CASSLGDHVSYEQYF,TGTGCCAGCAGCTTAGGGGACCACGTCTCCTACGAGCAGTACTTC
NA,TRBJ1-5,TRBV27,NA,CASSKTDARQPQHF,TGTGCCAGCAGTAAGACGGATGCGCGCCAGCCCCAGCATTTT
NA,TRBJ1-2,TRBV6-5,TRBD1,CASSPGQTNYGYTF,TGTGCCAGCAGTCCGGGACAGACGAACTATGGCTACACCTTC
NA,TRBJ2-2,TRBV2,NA,CASSARGTPNTGELFF,TGTGCCAGCAGTGCTCGCGGGACACCGAACACCGGGGAGCTGTTTTTT
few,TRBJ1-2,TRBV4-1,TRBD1,CASSQDLTTGASYGYTF,TGCGCCAGCAGCCAAGATCTCACAACAGGGGCTTCATATGGCTACACCTTC
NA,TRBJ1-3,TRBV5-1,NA,CASSYGDAGNTIYF,TGCGCCAGCAGCTACGGGGATGCTGGAAACACCATATATTTT
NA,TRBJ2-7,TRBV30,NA,CAWSVGGLSYEQYF,TGTGCCTGGAGTGTAGGAGGGCTCTCCTACGAGCAGTACTTC
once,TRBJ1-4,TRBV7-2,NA,CASSTQSATNEKLFF,TGTGCCAGCAGCACCCAGAGTGCAACTAATGAAAAACTGTTTTTT
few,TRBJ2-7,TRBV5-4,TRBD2,CASSWTSGYEQYF,TGTGCCAGCAGCTGGACTAGCGGGTACGAGCAGTACTTC
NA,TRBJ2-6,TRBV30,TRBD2,CAWSVGGTRNVLTF,TGTGCCTGGAGTGTAGGGGGGACTAGAAACGTCCTGACTTTC
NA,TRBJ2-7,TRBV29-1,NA,CSVDRGSMGAGQYF,TGCAGCGTTGACAGGGGATCTATGGGGGCCGGGCAGTACTTC